One sample yielded the 2 T cell receptor beta chains listed below, sequenced in a study of T cells in Graves' hyperthyroidism and ophthalmopathy. Researchers amplified the TCR beta CDR3 regions from RNA transcripts. HTBI primers drove first-round RT-PCR of the TCR CDR3. TCRdb redid the calling of the multiplex PCR reads with MiXCR, one entry per CDR3 protein. The sample yields some 600,000 distinct CDR3 sequences, approximately 15% seen once. Sequencing input: blood. These receptors were obtained from a woman under 40 with Graves' hyperthyroidism that later progressed to Graves' ophthalmopathy.

This clonotype was found a few times. This chain joins TRBV3-1 and TRBJ1-1; D is possibly TRBD1 (5 bases). Trimming pared 4 bases from V and 8 bases from J, leaving 14 bases between. Germline V gives CDR1 LGHDT, CDR2 YNNKEL (reference sequence). The CDR3 sequence is 13 residues long. The CDR3 here is CASSLSPTAEAFF. CDR3 nucleotide sequence: TGTGCCAGCAGCCTAAGCCCGACAGCAGAAGCTTTCTTT.

The chain has TRBV5-1 and TRBJ2-4; 7 positions agree with TRBD2. The CDR3 loop spans 16 amino acids. V lost 4 bases to trimming and J lost 1 base; unmatched junction nucleotides: 8. Germline V gene data show CDR1 as SGHRS and CDR2 as YFSETQ. The CDR3 is CASSIGLGGAKNIQYF. The DNA for the CDR3 is TGCGCCAGCAGCATAGGACTAGGCGGGGCCAAAAACATTCAGTACTTC.